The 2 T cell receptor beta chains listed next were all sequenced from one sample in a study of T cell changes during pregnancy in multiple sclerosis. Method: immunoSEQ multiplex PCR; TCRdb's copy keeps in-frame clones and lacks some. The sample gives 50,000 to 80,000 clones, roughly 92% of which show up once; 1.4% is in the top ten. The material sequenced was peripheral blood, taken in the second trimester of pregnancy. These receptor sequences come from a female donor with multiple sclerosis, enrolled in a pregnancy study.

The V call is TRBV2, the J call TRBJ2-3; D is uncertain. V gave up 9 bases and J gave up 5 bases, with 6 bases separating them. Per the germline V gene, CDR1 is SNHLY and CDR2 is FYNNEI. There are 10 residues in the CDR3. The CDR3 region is CASIVDTQYF. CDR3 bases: TGTGCCAGTATAGTAGATACGCAGTATTTT.

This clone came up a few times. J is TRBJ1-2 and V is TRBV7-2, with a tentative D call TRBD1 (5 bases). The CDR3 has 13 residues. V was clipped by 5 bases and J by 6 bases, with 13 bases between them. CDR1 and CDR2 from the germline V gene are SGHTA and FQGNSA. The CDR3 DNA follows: TGTGCCAGCAGCCCGTCCAGGGAGGATGGCTACACCTTC. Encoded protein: CASSPSREDGYTF.